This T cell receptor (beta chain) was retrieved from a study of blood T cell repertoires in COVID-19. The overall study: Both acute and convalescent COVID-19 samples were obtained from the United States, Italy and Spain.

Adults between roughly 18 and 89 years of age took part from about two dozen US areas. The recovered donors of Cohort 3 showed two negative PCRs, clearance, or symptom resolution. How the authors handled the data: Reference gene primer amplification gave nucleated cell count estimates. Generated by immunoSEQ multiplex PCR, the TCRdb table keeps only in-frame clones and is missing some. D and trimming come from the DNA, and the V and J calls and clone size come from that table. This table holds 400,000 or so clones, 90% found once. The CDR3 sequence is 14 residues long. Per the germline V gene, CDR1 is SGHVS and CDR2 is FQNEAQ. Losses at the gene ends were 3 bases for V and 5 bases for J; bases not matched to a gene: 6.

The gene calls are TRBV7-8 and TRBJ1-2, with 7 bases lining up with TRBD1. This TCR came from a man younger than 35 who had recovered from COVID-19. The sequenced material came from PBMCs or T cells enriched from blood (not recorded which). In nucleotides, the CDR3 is TGTGCCAGCAGCTTGAGACAGGGATTATATGGCTACACCTTC. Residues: CASSLRQGLYGYTF. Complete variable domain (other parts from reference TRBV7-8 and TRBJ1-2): GAGVSQSPRYKVAKRGQDVALRCDPISGHVSLFWYQQALGQGPEFLTYFQNEAQLDKSGLPSDRFFAERPEGSVSTLKIQRTQQEDSAVYLCASSLRQGLYGYTFGSGTRLTVV.